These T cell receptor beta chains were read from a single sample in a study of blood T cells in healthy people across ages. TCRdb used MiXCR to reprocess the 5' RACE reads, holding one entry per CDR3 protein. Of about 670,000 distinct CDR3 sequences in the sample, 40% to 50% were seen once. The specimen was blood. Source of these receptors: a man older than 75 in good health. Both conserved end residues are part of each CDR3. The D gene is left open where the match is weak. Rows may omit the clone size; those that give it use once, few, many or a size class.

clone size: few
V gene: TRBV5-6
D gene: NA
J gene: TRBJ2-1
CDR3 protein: CASSTRRVGPVYNEQFF
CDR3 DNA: TGTGCCAGCAGTACCCGCAGGGTAGGACCGGTCTACAATGAGCAGTTCTTC

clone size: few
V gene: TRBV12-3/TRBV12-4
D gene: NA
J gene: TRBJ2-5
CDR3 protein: CASSFGGTPGTQYF
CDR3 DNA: TGTGCCAGCAGTTTCGGGGGGACACCGGGGACCCAGTACTTC

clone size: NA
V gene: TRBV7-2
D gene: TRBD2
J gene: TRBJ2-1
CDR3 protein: CASSLDSGGAIGNEQFF
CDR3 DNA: TGTGCCAGCAGCTTAGATAGCGGGGGGGCCATAGGGAATGAGCAGTTCTTC

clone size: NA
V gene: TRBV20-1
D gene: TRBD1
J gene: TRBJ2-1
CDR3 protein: CSAPGQNNEQFF
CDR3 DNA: TGCAGTGCCCCGGGACAGAACAATGAGCAGTTCTTC

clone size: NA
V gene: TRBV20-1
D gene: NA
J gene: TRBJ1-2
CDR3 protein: CSARDSLGGAGHGYTF
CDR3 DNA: TGCAGTGCTAGAGATTCTCTTGGGGGCGCTGGCCATGGCTACACCTTC

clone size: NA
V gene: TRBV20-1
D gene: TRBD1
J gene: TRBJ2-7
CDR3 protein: CSADRGERQYF
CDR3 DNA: TGCAGTGCTGACAGGGGTGAAAGGCAGTACTTC

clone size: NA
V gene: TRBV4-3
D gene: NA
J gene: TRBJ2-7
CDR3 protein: CASSQDPGQTLNEQYF
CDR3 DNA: TGCGCCAGCAGCCAAGATCCCGGACAGACCCTCAATGAGCAGTACTTC

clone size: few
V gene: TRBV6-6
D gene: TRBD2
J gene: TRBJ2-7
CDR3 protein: CASTLRRSSGGEQYF
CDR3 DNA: TGTGCCAGCACTCTCCGGAGGAGTAGCGGGGGCGAGCAGTACTTC

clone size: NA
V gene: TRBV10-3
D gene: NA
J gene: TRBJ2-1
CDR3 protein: CAISLRNEQFF
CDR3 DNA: TGTGCCATATCGTTAAGGAATGAGCAGTTCTTC

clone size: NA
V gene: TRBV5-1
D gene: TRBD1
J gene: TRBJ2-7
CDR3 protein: CASSLDGTVRSYEQYF
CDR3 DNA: TGCGCCAGCAGCTTGGACGGGACAGTCAGATCCTACGAGCAGTACTTC

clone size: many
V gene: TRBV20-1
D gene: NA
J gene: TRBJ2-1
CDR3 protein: CSARDGVTPLYNEQFF
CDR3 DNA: TGCAGTGCTAGAGATGGGGTGACACCTCTATACAATGAGCAGTTCTTC

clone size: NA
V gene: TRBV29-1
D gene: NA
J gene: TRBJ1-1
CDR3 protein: CSVDRSNTEAFF
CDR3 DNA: TGCAGCGTCGACAGGTCGAACACTGAAGCTTTCTTT

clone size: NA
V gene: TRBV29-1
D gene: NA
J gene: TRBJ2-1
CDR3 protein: CSVEYGGREQFF
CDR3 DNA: TGCAGCGTTGAGTATGGGGGGAGGGAGCAGTTCTTC

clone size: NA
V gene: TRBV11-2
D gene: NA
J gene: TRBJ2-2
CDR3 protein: CASSFSSGGTGELFF
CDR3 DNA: TGTGCCAGCAGCTTCAGCTCAGGTGGCACCGGGGAGCTGTTTTTT

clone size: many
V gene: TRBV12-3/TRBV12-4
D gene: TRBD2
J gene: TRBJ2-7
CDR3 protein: CASSLDSGGSSYEQYF
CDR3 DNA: TGTGCCAGCAGTTTAGATAGCGGGGGGAGCTCCTACGAGCAGTACTTC

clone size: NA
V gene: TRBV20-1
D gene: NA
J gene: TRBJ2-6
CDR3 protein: CSAQLRANVLTF
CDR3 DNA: TGCAGTGCCCAACTGAGGGCCAACGTCCTGACTTTC

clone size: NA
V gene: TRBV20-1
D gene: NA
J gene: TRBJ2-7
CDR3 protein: CSATKWDFSYEQYF
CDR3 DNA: TGCAGTGCTACGAAATGGGACTTCTCCTACGAGCAGTACTTC

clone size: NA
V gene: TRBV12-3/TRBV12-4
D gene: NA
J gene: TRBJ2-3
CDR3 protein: CASSLDGRPSTDTQYF
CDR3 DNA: TGTGCCAGCAGTTTAGATGGGAGGCCTAGCACAGATACGCAGTATTTT